This T cell receptor beta chain was captured by sequencing in a study of T cell responses to AZD1222 COVID-19 vaccine. Findings and caveats of the study: The study sampled repertoires only after the peak T cell response.

Trimming shortened V by 3 bases and J by 8 bases, and 11 bases separated the two germline ends. Looked up from germline, CDR1 is LNHNV and CDR2 is YYDKDF (reference sequence). This CDR3 is 13 amino acids long. Measured with immunoSEQ multiplex PCR; TCRdb has only the in-frame clones, and not every one. The table lists roughly 110,000 clones, about nine tenths of them singletons. Of note for this clone: The antigen is not known.

The gene calls are TRBV15 and TRBJ2-1; D is unclear. The receptor was derived from an adult in good health. The sequencing here drew on peripheral blood, taken on day 0 of AZD1222 vaccination. CDR3 protein: CATSRWEWHEQFF. The CDR3 DNA reads as TGTGCCACCAGCAGGTGGGAATGGCATGAGCAGTTCTTC.